The 22 T cell receptor beta chains listed next were all sequenced from one sample in a study of T cells in localized non-small cell lung cancer. TCRdb's copy holds only in-frame clones and misses some; the assay was immunoSEQ multiplex PCR. The data contain about 33,000 clones, approximately 81% of them singletons. The sample in question was peripheral blood, obtained before any cancer treatment. The source is a male donor older than 55 with stage II squamous cell lung carcinoma.

In its sample, this clone was seen once. This chain links TRBV7-3 with TRBJ1-1; 7 bases align to TRBD1. CDR1 and CDR2 (germline): SGHTA, FQGTGA. The CDR3 covers 16 residues. Germline trimming cut 4 bases from V and 5 bases from J; bases unmatched to any gene: 13. The CDR3 DNA reads TGTGCCAGCAGCTCTCAGTCACCGCAGGGGGGGACTGAAGCTTTCTTT. It encodes CASSSQSPQGGTEAFF.

CDR3 residues: CASSVGEGGLGKETQYF. The CDR3 region has the DNA TGTGCCAGCAGCGTAGGGGAGGGGGGGCTCGGAAAAGAGACCCAGTACTTC. The chain has TRBV9 and TRBJ2-5; tentative D call: TRBD2 (7 bases). The CDR3 is 17 amino acids. The germline gives CDR1 SGDLS, CDR2 YYNGEE. Trimming removed 0 bases from V and 3 bases from J, with 18 bases in between. The full variable domain, with the rest looked up from reference TRBV9 and TRBJ2-5, is DSGVTQTPKHLITATGQRVTLRCSPRSGDLSVYWYQQSLDQGLQFLIQYYNGEERAKGNILERFSAQQFPDLHSELNLSSLELGDSALYFCASSVGEGGLGKETQYFGPGTRLLVL.

In this sample, this clone turned up a few times. This rearrangement joins TRBV7-3 to TRBJ1-1; D might be TRBD1 (6 bases). Germline values: CDR1 SGHTA, CDR2 FQGTGA. V was trimmed by 2 bases and J by 11 bases, leaving 15 bases between them. The CDR3 extends over 13 amino acids. In DNA form, the CDR3 reads TGTGCCAGCAGCTTAGGGCCGAGCACAGGGGCTTTCTTT. This gives the protein CASSLGPSTGAFF.

The table lists this clone with a few counts. This rearrangement joins TRBV7-9 to TRBJ1-4, with 10 bases lining up with TRBD1. Per germline, CDR1 SEHNR and CDR2 FQNEAQ (reference sequence). Germline trimming cut 2 bases from V and 8 bases from J; bases unmatched to any gene: 5. The CDR3 consists of 15 residues. CDR3 bases: TGTGCCAGCAGCTTAACGAGACAGGGGGCGGAAAAACTGTTTTTT. Protein product: CASSLTRQGAEKLFF. Supplemented by reference TRBV7-9 and TRBJ1-4, the full variable domain reads DTGVSQNPRHKITKRGQNVTFRCDPISEHNRLYWYRQTLGQGPEFLTYFQNEAQLEKSRLLSDRFSAERPKGSFSTLEIQRTEQGDSAMYLCASSLTRQGAEKLFFGSGTQLSVL.

The chain carries TRBV6-5 and TRBJ2-4; D remains ambiguous. From germline, CDR1 is MNHEY and CDR2 SVGAGI. V was clipped by 8 bases and J by 0 bases, with 5 bases between them. There are 12 residues in the CDR3. The CDR3 DNA sequence: TGTGCCAGCGGGCAAGCCAAAAACATTCAGTACTTC. It encodes CASGQAKNIQYF.

CDR3 bases: TGTGCCAGCAGTCCGGGACAGGGCGCGCGGTACTTC. It codes for CASSPGQGARYF. This chain links TRBV6-5 with TRBJ2-7, with 9 bases lining up with TRBD1. Trimming cost V 5 bases and J 12 bases; bases outside gene matches: 8. The CDR3 contains 12 residues. Germline V gives CDR1 MNHEY, CDR2 SVGAGI.

The rearrangement links TRBV7-9 to TRBJ1-2; possibly TRBD1 for D (6 bases). This CDR3 contains 15 residues. Trimming removed 5 bases at V and 8 bases at J, with 21 bases between. The germline V gene has CDR1 SEHNR and CDR2 FQNEAQ (reference sequence). CDR3 in amino acids: CASSPFAGGASGYTF. In DNA, the CDR3 is TGTGCCAGCAGCCCTTTTGCGGGGGGCGCTTCCGGCTACACCTTC. The variable domain in full, completed from reference TRBV7-9 and TRBJ1-2, reads DTGVSQNPRHKITKRGQNVTFRCDPISEHNRLYWYRQTLGQGPEFLTYFQNEAQLEKSRLLSDRFSAERPKGSFSTLEIQRTEQGDSAMYLCASSPFAGGASGYTFGSGTRLTVV.

To note about this clone: At one of its ends the junction is not consistent with the germline gene, which may arise from a read error. The chain employs TRBV7-3 and TRBJ1-2, with 7 bases identical to TRBD1. Germline CDR1 reads SGHTA; CDR2 reads FQGTGA. This CDR3 region has 12 residues. CDR3 coding DNA: TGTGCCAGCAGCAGAGGACAGGCGGGTTTGGCCTTC. Its protein is CASSRGQAGLAF. Supplemented by reference TRBV7-3 and TRBJ1-2, the full variable domain reads GAGVSQTPSNKVTEKGKYVELRCDPISGHTALYWYRQSLGQGPEFLIYFQGTGAADDSGLPNDRFFAVRPEGSVSTLKIQRTERGDSAVYLCASSRGQAGLAFGSGTRLTVV.

The chain joins TRBV4-3 to TRBJ1-2, with D tentatively TRBD1 (6 bases). CDR1 LGHNA and CDR2 YSLEER come from the germline V gene. V was trimmed by 0 bases and J by 0 bases, leaving 17 bases between them. This CDR3 region has 18 residues. DNA for the CDR3: TGCGCCAGCAGCCAAGATCCCCCAGGGGCAGGCCCTAACTATGGCTACACCTTC. This sequence encodes CASSQDPPGAGPNYGYTF.

J is TRBJ2-7 and V is TRBV7-3; 11 bases agree with TRBD2. J lost 3 bases, V lost 5 bases, and 6 bases had no gene match. The germline V gene encodes CDR1 SGHTA and CDR2 FQGTGA. CDR3 length equals 15 residues. This chain's CDR3 is CASSPQGTSGYEQYF. Here the CDR3 DNA reads TGTGCCAGCAGCCCCCAAGGGACTAGCGGCTACGAGCAGTACTTC.

The V gene is TRBV19, the J gene TRBJ1-1; 9 bases agree with TRBD1. There are 17 residues in the CDR3. Germline V lookup: CDR1 LNHDA, CDR2 SQIVND (reference sequence). With 5 bases clipped from V and 0 bases from J, the junction kept 10 bases outside the gene matches. Written as DNA, the CDR3 is TGTGCCAGTAGTTTCAGACAGGGGGAAGGCTTGAACACTGAAGCTTTCTTT. As protein: CASSFRQGEGLNTEAFF.

The rearrangement joins TRBV7-2 to TRBJ2-1, with D possibly TRBD1 on 6 matching bases. There are 13 residues in the CDR3. Trimming cost V 4 bases and J 4 bases, with 8 bases left between them. The germline CDR1 and CDR2 sequences are SGHTA and FQGNSA. Here the CDR3 DNA reads TGTGCCAGCAGCTCTGACAGGTACAATGAGCAGTTCTTC. This translates into CASSSDRYNEQFF.

The CDR3 here is CATSRVQGARGANVLTF. The CDR3 coding sequence is TGTGCCACCAGCAGAGTGCAGGGGGCAAGGGGGGCCAACGTCCTGACTTTC. The gene calls are TRBV15 and TRBJ2-6; 8 bases map to TRBD1. Trimming cost V 1 base and J 4 bases; bases outside gene matches: 6. The V gene's germline CDR1 is LNHNV and CDR2 YYDKDF (reference sequence). This CDR3 has 17 amino acids.

This clone was picked up one time. The J gene is TRBJ2-3, the V gene TRBV19; 7 positions match TRBD2. Germline-derived CDR1 and CDR2 are LNHDA and SQIVND (reference sequence). CDR3 length: 15 amino acids. V dropped 5 bases and J dropped 2; count of bases not matched to a gene: 7. The CDR3 here is CASSFGGLYTDTQYF. CDR3 coding DNA: TGTGCCAGTAGTTTTGGGGGACTATACACAGATACGCAGTATTTT.

The chain joins TRBV5-1 to TRBJ2-7, with TRBD1 matching over 7 bases. The germline V gene encodes CDR1 SGHRS and CDR2 YFSETQ. The CDR3 spans 14 residues. Germline trimming cut 3 bases from V and 5 bases from J; bases unmatched to any gene: 8. The DNA for the CDR3 is TGCGCCAGCAGCTGGGGACAGATAGAAAACGAGCAGTACTTC. Residues: CASSWGQIENEQYF.

V usage is TRBV5-4 and J usage is TRBJ2-1; no clear D gene. The CDR3 is 14 residues long. Trimming took 0 bases from V and 4 from J, leaving 8 bases between them. CDR1 is SGHNT and CDR2 is YYREEE in the germline V gene (reference sequence). CDR3 coding DNA: TGTGCCAGCAGCTTGGACGGACCGTACAATGAGCAGTTCTTC. This codes for CASSLDGPYNEQFF.

This chain joins TRBV7-9 and TRBJ2-2; no firm D call. CDR1 is SEHNR, CDR2 FQNEAQ, per germline (reference sequence). The V gene lost 1 base and the J gene lost 2 bases, with 8 bases spanning the gap. This CDR3 has 15 amino acids. Here the CDR3 DNA reads TGTGCCAGCAGCTTAGGAGACACAAACACCGGGGAGCTGTTTTTT. It yields the protein CASSLGDTNTGELFF.

The chain combines TRBV6-1 with TRBJ1-1; possibly TRBD1 for D (6 bases). Trimming took 6 bases from V and 11 from J, leaving 16 bases between them. This CDR3 region has 12 residues. The germline V gene has CDR1 MNHNS and CDR2 SASEGT. The CDR3 loop reads CASRDWAGAAFF. CDR3 in DNA: TGTGCCAGCAGAGACTGGGCAGGGGCGGCTTTCTTT.

The chain uses TRBV11-2 and TRBJ2-7; 9 bases are shared with TRBD1. Trimming cost V 5 bases and J 4 bases; bases outside gene matches: 9. Germline CDR1 reads SGHAT; CDR2 reads FQNNGV. CDR3 length equals 15 residues. CDR3 sequence reads: CASSQPGQGRYEQYF. CDR3 in DNA: TGTGCCAGCAGCCAACCCGGACAGGGGAGGTACGAGCAGTACTTC.

The genes are TRBV9 and TRBJ2-7, with D unresolved. The CDR3 extends over 14 amino acids. V lost 4 bases, J lost 2 bases, and 13 bases lay in between. Looked up from germline, CDR1 is SGDLS and CDR2 is YYNGEE. CDR3 coding DNA: TGTGCCAGCAGCCCAAGTCCAAATCCCTACGAGCAGTACTTC. Translating gives CASSPSPNPYEQYF. Full variable domain (rest looked up from reference TRBV9 and TRBJ2-7): DSGVTQTPKHLITATGQRVTLRCSPRSGDLSVYWYQQSLDQGLQFLIQYYNGEERAKGNILERFSAQQFPDLHSELNLSSLELGDSALYFCASSPSPNPYEQYFGPGTRLTVT.

As concerns this clone: The junction shows a germline mismatch at one end, possibly a read error. This chain connects TRBV7-8 to TRBJ2-7; 7 bases align to TRBD2. The V gene's germline CDR1 is SGHVS and CDR2 FQNEAQ. The CDR3 runs 12 residues. The CDR3 spells CASSLWGGPSGF. CDR3 DNA sequence: TGTGCCAGCAGCTTATGGGGGGGACCTAGCGGCTTC.

The chain recombines TRBV30 with TRBJ2-7; D may be TRBD2 (5 bases). The V and J ends lost 4 bases and 0 bases respectively, with 13 bases between them. The length of the CDR3 is 14 residues. CDR1 and CDR2 from the germline V gene are GTSNPN and SVGIG (reference sequence). In nucleotides, the CDR3 is TGTGCCTGGACCTCAAAGGAGGTCTCCTACGAGCAGTACTTC. It yields the protein CAWTSKEVSYEQYF.